These 7 T cell receptor beta chains share one sample of origin, sequenced in a study of response to subunit inactivated influenza vaccine (dated by TCRdb to between 2017 and 2018). Libraries came from RT-PCR. The run used an Illumina HiSeq 2500. TCRdb reprocessed the public reads (quality trimming at Q25 with fastp, clone calling with MiXCR) and kept in-frame beta chains. Rows matching on CDR3 protein sequence are summarized as one entry with the most common DNA and genes. This sample gives fewer than 750,000 distinct CDR3 sequences in total; roughly 15% of them show up just once. Around 10% of the sample is in the top ten clones. The sample was PBMCs from blood, taken 11 to 12 days after vaccination. The receptors were gathered from a man aged 50-59 years who received an inactivated influenza vaccine. Donor details come from another sample of the same person, matched by shared clones.

The genes are TRBV2 and TRBJ2-1, with 10 bases matching TRBD2. Germline V lookup: CDR1 SNHLY, CDR2 FYNNEI. After removal of 6 bases from V and 7 bases from J, the junction contained 6 bases not matched to a gene. The CDR3 covers 14 residues. DNA for the CDR3: TGTGCCAGCAGGACCGGGACTAGCGTGAATGAGCAGTTCTTC. It encodes CASRTGTSVNEQFF. The variable domain in full, completed from reference TRBV2 and TRBJ2-1, reads EPEVTQTPSHQVTQMGQEVILRCVPISNHLYFYWYRQILGQKVEFLVSFYNNEISEKSEIFDDQFSVERPDGSNFTLKIRSTKLEDSAMYFCASRTGTSVNEQFFGPGTRLTVL.

A few counts support this clonotype. CDR3 in DNA: TGTGCCAGCAGCCTAAGACAGGGCGAGCAGTACTTC. This gives the protein CASSLRQGEQYF. The V gene is TRBV4-2, the J gene TRBJ2-7, with TRBD1 matching over 7 bases. V dropped 4 bases and J dropped 6; count of bases not matched to a gene: 3. Germline V lookup: CDR1 LGHNA, CDR2 YNFKEQ. The CDR3 is made up of 12 amino acids.

Many counts were recorded for this clonotype. This chain connects TRBV12-3 or TRBV12-4 to TRBJ2-3; 7 nucleotides match TRBD2. The CDR3 is made up of 15 amino acids. The trim removed 4 bases at V and 1 base at J, leaving 5 bases unmatched. The CDR3 DNA follows: TGTGCCAGCAGTTCACTCACTAGCGGCACAGATACGCAGTATTTT. Amino acid sequence: CASSSLTSGTDTQYF.

This clonotype was observed a few times. V usage is TRBV20-1 and J usage is TRBJ2-7; 10 bases are shared with TRBD1. From germline, CDR1 is DFQATT and CDR2 SNEGSKA (reference sequence). V lost 0 bases, J lost 5 bases, and 7 bases stayed unmatched. The CDR3 covers 15 residues. The CDR3 is CSARDPRQGANEQYF. CDR3 DNA sequence: TGCAGTGCTAGAGATCCCAGACAGGGGGCCAACGAGCAGTACTTC.

This clonotype was seen more than once but under ten times. The chain is built from TRBV19 and TRBJ1-4; no definite D call. The CDR3 has 14 residues. Germline V gene data show CDR1 as LNHDA and CDR2 as SQIVND (reference sequence). V lost 5 bases and J 5 bases, leaving 12 bases between the germline ends. This CDR3 reads CASSSGMWNEKLFF. In nucleotides, the CDR3 is TGTGCCAGTAGTTCCGGGATGTGGAATGAAAAACTGTTTTTT.

The rearrangement links TRBV5-1 to TRBJ2-7; a weak D match, TRBD1 (7 bases). Deletions cut 4 bases from V and 0 bases from J, with 20 bases between. The CDR3 runs 17 residues. Germline lookup yields CDR1 SGHRS and CDR2 YFSETQ. CDR3 coding DNA: TGCGCCAGCAGCGTATGGGTCGGGGGACAGTTCTCCTACGAGCAGTACTTC. This encodes CASSVWVGGQFSYEQYF.

The chain joins TRBV15 to TRBJ2-1; 11 bases map to TRBD1. The CDR3 has 16 residues. Germline CDR1 LNHNV, CDR2 YYDKDF (reference sequence). V gave up 1 base and J gave up 6 bases; unmatched junction bases: 5. The CDR3 sequence is CATSRGGQGGLNEQFF. CDR3 in DNA: TGTGCCACCAGCAGAGGGGGACAGGGGGGACTCAATGAGCAGTTCTTC.